The 19 T cell receptor beta chains in this list originate from one sample, sequenced in a study of control samples from healthy donors and cancer patients. TCRdb's table, derived via immunoSEQ multiplex PCR, lists solely in-frame clones and lacks some. The profile covers 76,000 or so clones, with about 89% appearing a single time and over 8% taken by the ten largest. Sequencing used PBMCs. Receptor source: a woman in her forties or fifties with colorectal cancer.

The J gene is TRBJ1-4, the V gene TRBV29-1, with D possibly TRBD1 on 6 matching bases. CDR1 and CDR2 from the germline V gene are SQVTM and ANQGSEA. V dropped 0 bases and J dropped 8 bases, with 16 bases sitting between them. The CDR3 extends over 15 amino acids. The CDR3: CSVEERWGQREKLFF. CDR3 nucleotides: TGCAGCGTTGAAGAGCGGTGGGGACAACGCGAAAAACTGTTTTTT.

This clone was counted only a few times. V gene TRBV7-4 combines with J gene TRBJ1-4; TRBD1 matches 9 bases. The CDR3 is 15 amino acids. After removal of 3 bases from V and 4 bases from J, the junction contained 3 bases not matched to a gene. Germline V gene data show CDR1 as SGHVT and CDR2 as SQSDAQ. Here the CDR3 reads CASSFYRGLNEKLFF. CDR3 bases: TGTGCCAGCAGCTTCTACAGGGGGCTTAATGAAAAACTGTTTTTT.

This clone was seen once. The chain employs TRBV30 and TRBJ1-4; possible D gene TRBD1, 6 bases. The CDR3 totals 13 residues. Germline V lookup: CDR1 GTSNPN, CDR2 SVGIG (reference sequence). Between the trimmed V and J ends, which lost 8 bases and 8 bases, there was a span of 18 bases. The DNA of the CDR3 is TGTGCCGTCCGGAGGGGGAAGGGAGAAAAACTGTTTTTT. It translates to CAVRRGKGEKLFF.

This chain links TRBV20-1 with TRBJ1-2; D remains unclear. The length of the CDR3 is 11 residues. Germline assignment: CDR1 DFQATT and CDR2 SNEGSKA (reference sequence). V lost 7 bases and J 3 bases, leaving 9 bases between the germline ends. In DNA form, the CDR3 reads TGCAGTGGACCAAGGGACTATGGCTACACCTTC. Translating it yields CSGPRDYGYTF.

The chain couples TRBV10-3 to TRBJ2-2; 15 positions agree with TRBD2. This CDR3 has 17 residues. J lost 4 bases, V lost 6 bases, and 6 bases had no gene match. Germline-derived CDR1 and CDR2 are ENHRY and SYGVKD. CDR3 sequence reads: CAISRTSGGVVTGELFF. As DNA, the CDR3 is TGTGCCATCAGCAGGACTAGCGGGGGGGTTGTCACCGGGGAGCTGTTTTTT.

The V gene is TRBV28, the J gene TRBJ2-1; either TRBD1 or TRBD2 may supply D (5 bases each). Germline-derived CDR1 and CDR2 are MDHEN and SYDVKM. This CDR3 comprises 17 residues. V was pared by 4 bases and J by 2 bases, with 18 bases between. The CDR3, as DNA: TGTGCCAGCAGTTCGCATCCCCTCGGGGCTCCCTACAATGAGCAGTTCTTC. Translation gives CASSSHPLGAPYNEQFF. The full variable domain, its missing parts supplied by reference TRBV28 and TRBJ2-1, is DVKVTQSSRYLVKRTGEKVFLECVQDMDHENMFWYRQDPGLGLRLIYFSYDVKMKEKGDIPEGYSVSREKKERFSLILESASTNQTSMYLCASSSHPLGAPYNEQFFGPGTRLTVL.

The V gene is TRBV5-6, the J gene TRBJ1-1; D not certain. Between the trimmed V and J ends, which lost 5 bases and 1 base, there was a span of 9 bases. The V gene's germline CDR1 is SGHDT and CDR2 YYEEEE. The CDR3 runs to 13 residues. The CDR3 DNA follows: TGTGCCAGCAGTTTCCACCAGAACACTGAAGCTTTCTTT. Protein sequence: CASSFHQNTEAFF.

V gene TRBV19 combines with J gene TRBJ1-1; D unresolved. This CDR3 has 15 residues. The germline V gene encodes CDR1 LNHDA and CDR2 SQIVND (reference sequence). Trimming left V 3 bases short and J 0 bases short, with 11 bases between. The CDR3 nucleotides are TGTGCCAGTAGTATCCGGATTGGACTGAACACTGAAGCTTTCTTT. It is translated as CASSIRIGLNTEAFF.

The rearrangement uses TRBV4-3 and TRBJ2-3; 9 bases fit TRBD2. CDR3 length equals 15 residues. V dropped 5 bases and J dropped 3; count of bases not matched to a gene: 6. Germline-derived CDR1 and CDR2 are LGHNA and YSLEER. CDR3 sequence: CASSTLAGLTDTQYF. CDR3 sequence (DNA): TGCGCCAGCAGCACACTAGCGGGCCTAACAGATACGCAGTATTTT.

The chain combines TRBV6-5 with TRBJ1-5, with a weak D call TRBD1 (5 bases). Trimming removed 2 bases at V and 5 bases at J, with 13 bases between. The CDR3 covers 15 residues. Germline V gives CDR1 MNHEY, CDR2 SVGAGI. The CDR3 spells CASSYDFRGDQPQHF. CDR3 bases: TGTGCCAGCAGTTACGACTTCCGGGGGGATCAGCCCCAGCATTTT.

This chain joins TRBV6-5 and TRBJ1-1; D unresolved. V shed 6 bases and J shed 1 base, with 9 bases lying between them. The germline CDR1 and CDR2 sequences are MNHEY and SVGAGI. This CDR3 comprises 13 residues. CDR3 nucleotide sequence: TGTGCCAGCAGAGGAGTCTCGAACACTGAAGCTTTCTTT. As protein: CASRGVSNTEAFF.

V is TRBV5-1 and J is TRBJ1-1; the D is unclear. CDR3 length equals 13 residues. The germline gives CDR1 SGHRS, CDR2 YFSETQ. Trimming took 0 bases from V and 3 from J, leaving 6 bases between them. The CDR3 region is CASSLGRDTEAFF. Here the CDR3 DNA reads TGCGCCAGCAGCTTGGGTCGGGACACTGAAGCTTTCTTT.

The chain couples TRBV6-5 to TRBJ1-6; D remains ambiguous. The germline V and J ends were trimmed by 7 bases and 5 bases, with 15 bases remaining between them. The CDR3 spans 15 residues. Germline CDR1 is MNHEY and CDR2 is SVGAGI. The CDR3 bases are TGTGCCAGCAACTTTGACGGTACCAATAATTCACCCCTCCACTTT. Protein sequence: CASNFDGTNNSPLHF.

This clone was counted only a few times. The chain uses TRBV7-2 and TRBJ1-4, with 10 bases fitting TRBD1. Trimming removed 4 bases from V and 3 bases from J; junction bases left unmatched: 11. The germline V gene encodes CDR1 SGHTA and CDR2 FQGNSA. The CDR3 extends over 18 amino acids. The DNA of the CDR3 is TGTGCCAGCAGCTATATAGACAGGGGGCGATACGCTAATGAAAAACTGTTTTTT. Its translation is CASSYIDRGRYANEKLFF.

The chain recombines TRBV27 with TRBJ2-1, with D hard to call. The CDR3 spans 13 residues. Germline lookup yields CDR1 MNHEY and CDR2 SMNVEV (reference sequence). V was clipped by 6 bases and J by 4 bases, with 10 bases between them. The CDR3 bases are TGTGCCAGCAGCCCCGACACTTACAATGAGCAGTTCTTC. It specifies CASSPDTYNEQFF.

The gene calls are TRBV29-1 and TRBJ1-1; D not certain. Trimming left V 7 bases short and J 4 bases short, with 13 bases between. Germline assignment: CDR1 SQVTM and CDR2 ANQGSEA. The CDR3 loop spans 12 amino acids. The chain's CDR3 is CSALRSGTEAFF. The CDR3 nucleotides are TGCAGCGCCTTAAGATCTGGCACTGAAGCTTTCTTT.

This clone was observed a single time. The genes are TRBV29-1 and TRBJ1-1, with unresolved D. Germline V CDR1 and CDR2: SQVTM, ANQGSEA. Trimming shortened V by 4 bases and J by 5 bases, and 14 bases separated the two germline ends. The CDR3 covers 13 residues. Here the CDR3 reads CSVGSFLETEAFF. Here the CDR3 DNA reads TGCAGCGTTGGGTCCTTTCTCGAGACTGAAGCTTTCTTT.

This chain joins TRBV13 and TRBJ2-1; tentative D call: TRBD1 (6 bases). Germline lookup yields CDR1 PRHDT and CDR2 FYEKMQ (reference sequence). Trimming removed 4 bases at V and 1 base at J, with 11 bases between. The CDR3 totals 15 residues. CDR3 residues: CASSSAGTSYNEQFF. DNA for the CDR3: TGTGCCAGCAGCTCCGCCGGGACATCCTACAATGAGCAGTTCTTC.

The rearrangement joins TRBV7-2 to TRBJ2-1; 15 bases fit TRBD2. CDR3 length: 15 residues. Losses at the gene ends were 5 bases for V and 8 bases for J; bases not matched to a gene: 4. Germline CDR1 is SGHTA and CDR2 is FQGNSA. CDR3 nucleotides: TGTGCCAGCAGCAGGACTAGCGGGGGGGCCTATGAGCAGTTCTTC. Protein product: CASSRTSGGAYEQFF. Full variable domain (remainder filled in from reference TRBV7-2 and TRBJ2-1): GAGVSQSPSNKVTEKGKDVELRCDPISGHTALYWYRQSLGQGLEFLIYFQGNSAPDKSGLPSDRFSAERTGGSVSTLTIQRTQQEDSAVYLCASSRTSGGAYEQFFGPGTRLTVL.